This TCR beta chain emerged from a study of blood T cell repertoires in COVID-19. Study context: There were acute and convalescent COVID-19 samples, and they came from the United States, Italy and Spain. From T cells, B-cell-depleted T cells, or PBMCs came the material, which was cDNA or gDNA.

V lost 6 bases, J lost 4 bases, and 7 bases stayed unmatched. Germline V CDR1 and CDR2: SGHTA, FQGNSA. CDR3 length: 14 residues. Authors' methods: Reference gene primers were amplified, and this amplification served to estimate nucleated cell counts. Profiled with immunoSEQ multiplex PCR; TCRdb holds only in-frame clones, not every one. The V and J calls and clone size were taken over from that table, and D and trimming were inferred from the DNA. The sample has 200,000 to 300,000 clones; around 83% are singletons. The sequence came from a woman younger than 35 with acute or convalescent COVID-19. The specimen sequenced was peripheral blood. The chain is built from TRBV7-2 and TRBJ2-7; 9 bases are a match to TRBD1. CDR3 in DNA: TGTGCCAGCAGTCGTCCCGGGACAGGGTACGAGCAGTACTTC. Translation: CASSRPGTGYEQYF. Using reference TRBV7-2 and TRBJ2-7 for the parts outside the CDR3, the full variable domain is GAGVSQSPSNKVTEKGKDVELRCDPISGHTALYWYRQSLGQGLEFLIYFQGNSAPDKSGLPSDRFSAERTGGSVSTLTIQRTQQEDSAVYLCASSRPGTGYEQYFGPGTRLTVT.